Listed below are T cell receptor beta chains from one sample, sequenced in a study of cytomegalovirus exposure and HLA in healthy donors. Clones were sequenced by immunoSEQ multiplex PCR, and TCRdb holds only the in-frame ones, with some missing. The table has 150,000 to 200,000 clones, around nine tenths seen once; the top ten hold about 1.5%. The specimen sequenced was PBMCs. The origin of the receptors is a woman aged 30 to 39 in good health and CMV-seronegative. The CDR3 runs from the conserved cysteine through the conserved F or W. Fields, in order: D gene, clone size, V gene, J gene, CDR3 protein, CDR3 DNA. The D gene is left open where the match is weak. Clone size appears in some rows only: once, few, many, or a class for an expanded clone.

d_call: NA
clone_size: once
v_call: TRBV6-1
j_call: TRBJ2-3
cdr3_aa: CASGSFGVGTDTQYF
cdr3_nt: TGTGCCAGCGGCAGTTTCGGAGTGGGCACAGATACGCAGTATTTT

d_call: TRBD1
clone_size: NA
v_call: TRBV7-8
j_call: TRBJ1-1
cdr3_aa: CASSLSRTGELFNTNTEAFF
cdr3_nt: TGTGCCAGCAGCTTAAGTCGGACAGGGGAACTTTTTAACACGAACACTGAAGCTTTCTTT

d_call: NA
clone_size: NA
v_call: TRBV29-1
j_call: TRBJ1-3
cdr3_aa: CSVVVRGQPHSGNTIYF
cdr3_nt: TGCAGCGTTGTTGTTAGGGGCCAGCCCCACTCTGGAAACACCATATATTTT

d_call: NA
clone_size: NA
v_call: TRBV6-1
j_call: TRBJ2-7
cdr3_aa: CASTRQVPLLYEQYF
cdr3_nt: TGTGCCAGCACCCGACAGGTTCCTCTACTCTACGAGCAGTACTTC

d_call: NA
clone_size: NA
v_call: TRBV5-4
j_call: TRBJ2-3
cdr3_aa: CASSLVKTDTQYF
cdr3_nt: TGTGCCAGCAGCTTGGTTAAAACAGATACGCAGTATTTT

d_call: NA
clone_size: NA
v_call: TRBV4-1
j_call: TRBJ2-5
cdr3_aa: CASSQDWAGVETQYF
cdr3_nt: TGCGCCAGCAGCCAAGATTGGGCAGGGGTAGAGACCCAGTACTTC

d_call: NA
clone_size: NA
v_call: TRBV10-3
j_call: TRBJ2-3
cdr3_aa: CAISESEGGGEVQDTQYF
cdr3_nt: TGTGCCATCAGTGAGTCCGAGGGGGGGGGCGAAGTTCAAGATACGCAGTATTTT

d_call: NA
clone_size: NA
v_call: TRBV30
j_call: TRBJ1-1
cdr3_aa: CAWSQGNTEAFF
cdr3_nt: TGTGCCTGGAGTCAGGGGAACACTGAAGCTTTCTTT

d_call: TRBD1
clone_size: NA
v_call: TRBV6-5
j_call: TRBJ1-4
cdr3_aa: CASSYQGVSEKLFF
cdr3_nt: TGTGCCAGCAGTTACCAGGGGGTGTCTGAAAAACTGTTTTTT

d_call: TRBD1
clone_size: NA
v_call: TRBV5-6
j_call: TRBJ1-5
cdr3_aa: CASSSWTGSNQPQHF
cdr3_nt: TGTGCCAGCAGCTCGTGGACAGGCAGCAATCAGCCCCAGCATTTT

d_call: NA
clone_size: NA
v_call: TRBV7-6
j_call: TRBJ1-2
cdr3_aa: CASSLEWPTSNYGYTF
cdr3_nt: TGTGCCAGCAGCTTAGAGTGGCCAACATCTAACTATGGCTACACCTTC

d_call: TRBD2
clone_size: NA
v_call: TRBV7-8
j_call: TRBJ2-5
cdr3_aa: CASSPLVAGQETQYF
cdr3_nt: TGTGCCAGCAGCCCCCTGGTAGCGGGGCAAGAGACCCAGTACTTC

d_call: NA
clone_size: NA
v_call: TRBV5-1
j_call: TRBJ2-1
cdr3_aa: CASSHTAGGDEQFF
cdr3_nt: TGCGCCAGCAGTCATACTGCCGGCGGGGATGAGCAGTTCTTC

d_call: NA
clone_size: NA
v_call: TRBV18
j_call: TRBJ2-1
cdr3_aa: CASSPNSNEQFF
cdr3_nt: TGTGCCAGCTCACCGAACAGTAATGAGCAGTTCTTC

d_call: TRBD2
clone_size: NA
v_call: TRBV5-4
j_call: TRBJ2-7
cdr3_aa: CASSLGLTSDEQYF
cdr3_nt: TGTGCCAGCAGTTTGGGACTCACTAGCGACGAGCAGTACTTC

d_call: NA
clone_size: NA
v_call: TRBV23-1
j_call: TRBJ2-2
cdr3_aa: CASSLGRGRTGELFF
cdr3_nt: TGCGCCAGCAGTCTGGGCAGGGGAAGGACCGGGGAGCTGTTTTTT

d_call: TRBD2
clone_size: NA
v_call: TRBV5-1
j_call: TRBJ2-7
cdr3_aa: CASSGGERTGSYEQYF
cdr3_nt: TGCGCCAGCAGCGGGGGGGAGCGTACCGGCTCCTACGAGCAGTACTTC

d_call: TRBD1
clone_size: NA
v_call: TRBV6-6
j_call: TRBJ2-7
cdr3_aa: CASSPGDRSMYEQYF
cdr3_nt: TGTGCCAGCAGCCCCGGGGACAGGTCTATGTACGAGCAGTACTTC

d_call: TRBD1
clone_size: NA
v_call: TRBV27
j_call: TRBJ1-5
cdr3_aa: CASSFTGGVGPQHF
cdr3_nt: TGTGCCAGCAGTTTCACAGGGGGCGTAGGGCCCCAGCATTTT